The 24 T cell receptor beta chains presented below share a single source sample, sequenced in a study of beta chain features in type 1 diabetes. The study reverse transcribed the entire isolated RNA, so it sequenced expressed TCRB transcripts. Produced via immunoSEQ multiplex PCR; TCRdb's table is partial and in-frame only. The data contain 110,000 to 150,000 clones, about a tenth of them singletons. The sequencing sample was made of central memory CD4+ T cells from blood. Receptors originate from a man younger than 35 in good health.

The chain is built from TRBV5-1 and TRBJ1-3; D not certain. The CDR3 loop spans 16 amino acids. CDR1 is SGHRS and CDR2 is YFSETQ in the germline V gene. Trimming removed 3 bases at V and 0 bases at J, with 13 bases between. The CDR3 loop is CASSYQPQASGNTIYF. The CDR3, as DNA: TGCGCCAGCAGCTATCAACCCCAGGCCTCTGGAAACACCATATATTTT. The whole variable domain, filled in from reference TRBV5-1 and TRBJ1-3, reads KAGVTQTPRYLIKTRGQQVTLSCSPISGHRSVSWYQQTPGQGLQFLFEYFSETQRNKGNFPGRFSGRQFSNSRSEMNVSTLELGDSALYLCASSYQPQASGNTIYFGEGSWLTVV.

This clone has more than one count but fewer than ten. J is TRBJ2-7 and V is TRBV28, with D perhaps matching TRBD2 (6 bases). This CDR3 spans 14 amino acids. The germline V and J ends were trimmed by 6 bases and 5 bases, with 17 bases remaining between them. The V gene's germline CDR1 is MDHEN and CDR2 SYDVKM. Written as DNA, the CDR3 is TGTGCCAGCAGCATATCGGGGGTAAGGAACGAGCAGTACTTC. Translated: CASSISGVRNEQYF.

This clone showed up just a few times. This chain joins TRBV19 and TRBJ1-5; D unresolved. CDR1 is LNHDA and CDR2 is SQIVND in the germline V gene (reference sequence). This CDR3 contains 15 residues. Trimming left V 2 bases short and J 3 bases short, with 11 bases between. CDR3 in DNA: TGTGCCAGTAGTATAATCTCACAGCTCAATCAGCCCCAGCATTTT. Its translation is CASSIISQLNQPQHF.

This clone has only a few counts. The gene calls are TRBV5-1 and TRBJ1-5; the D is unclear. From germline, CDR1 is SGHRS and CDR2 YFSETQ. The CDR3 totals 14 residues. V lost 0 bases, J lost 4 bases, and 8 bases lay in between. The CDR3 spells CASSLGQENQPQHF. The CDR3 bases are TGCGCCAGCAGCTTGGGGCAGGAAAATCAGCCCCAGCATTTT.

This chain connects TRBV5-6 to TRBJ1-6, with TRBD1 matching 8 bases. This CDR3 is built from 18 residues. Germline CDR1 SGHDT, CDR2 YYEEEE. V shed 3 bases and J 4 bases; nucleotides not matched to a gene: 12. The CDR3 loop reads CASSSRQTGGIYNSPLHF. In DNA, the CDR3 is TGTGCCAGCAGCTCCCGGCAAACAGGGGGGATTTATAATTCACCCCTCCACTTT.

V and J are TRBV7-6 and TRBJ2-5; TRBD2 might be the D (5 bases). V gave up 2 bases and J gave up 5 bases, with 9 bases separating them. The V gene's germline CDR1 is SGHVS and CDR2 FNYEAQ. This CDR3 contains 13 residues. CDR3 in amino acids: CASSLPGFETQYF. The CDR3 coding sequence is TGTGCCAGCAGCTTACCGGGGTTTGAGACCCAGTACTTC.

The V call is TRBV5-1, the J call TRBJ2-2, with TRBD1 matching over 7 bases. Germline CDR1 SGHRS, CDR2 YFSETQ. Germline trimming cut 3 bases from V and 7 bases from J; bases unmatched to any gene: 9. This CDR3 contains 15 residues. CDR3: CASSSTRGSIGELFF. DNA for the CDR3: TGCGCCAGCAGCTCGACCAGGGGGAGTATCGGGGAGCTGTTTTTT.

This clone has a handful of counts. CDR3 nucleotide sequence: TGTGCCAGTAGTACCGGACGGGAACTCACAGATACGCAGTATTTT. Its protein is CASSTGRELTDTQYF. V usage is TRBV19 and J usage is TRBJ2-3, with D possibly matching TRBD2 (5 bases). The V and J ends lost 4 bases and 2 bases respectively, with 13 bases between them. Looked up from germline, CDR1 is LNHDA and CDR2 is SQIVND (reference sequence). The CDR3 loop spans 15 amino acids.

Worth noting for this clone: The identical CDR3 is also encoded by other nucleotide sequences in the sample. CDR3 bases: TGCAGTGCTGGGAGATCATATGGCTACACCTTC. Translated: CSAGRSYGYTF. This chain uses TRBV20-1 with TRBJ1-2; D is undetermined. V was shortened by 5 bases and J by 5 bases, with 9 bases between the two germline ends. This CDR3 has 11 residues. Germline values: CDR1 DFQATT, CDR2 SNEGSKA (reference sequence).

The CDR3: CASSGGGGDTQYF. In DNA form, the CDR3 reads TGTGCCAGCAGCGGGGGGGGTGGAGATACGCAGTATTTT. V and J are TRBV28 and TRBJ2-3; 8 nucleotides align to TRBD2. The junction had 4 bases not matched to a gene; V was cut back by 6 bases and J by 5 bases. The germline CDR1 and CDR2 sequences are MDHEN and SYDVKM. CDR3 size: 13 residues.

This clone appeared a few times. In DNA, the CDR3 is TGTGCCAGCAGCCTCTTGGGGCCTGGGGCCAACGTCCTGACTTTC. It codes for CASSLLGPGANVLTF. The chain combines TRBV11-2 with TRBJ2-6, with TRBD1 as a possible D gene (5 bases). V shed 5 bases and J shed 2 bases, with 10 bases lying between them. This CDR3 comprises 15 residues. Germline V lookup: CDR1 SGHAT, CDR2 FQNNGV.

The rearrangement links TRBV9 to TRBJ2-3; 7 bases line up with TRBD2. The CDR3 has 16 residues. Germline V gene data show CDR1 as SGDLS and CDR2 as YYNGEE. The V gene end was trimmed by 0 bases and the J gene end by 1 base; junction bases not matched to a gene: 5. The CDR3 region is CASSVGPSGGTDTQYF. CDR3 sequence (DNA): TGTGCCAGCAGCGTAGGTCCCAGCGGGGGCACAGATACGCAGTATTTT.

This clone appeared many times. The V gene is TRBV28, the J gene TRBJ2-7, with 8 bases fitting TRBD2. The CDR3 is 13 residues long. V lost 10 bases to trimming and J lost 1 base; unmatched junction nucleotides: 6. CDR1 is MDHEN, CDR2 SYDVKM, per germline. CDR3 sequence: CAILAGSSYEQYF. CDR3 in DNA: TGTGCCATCCTAGCGGGTTCTTCCTACGAGCAGTACTTC.

The sample holds many counts of this clone. The chain joins TRBV30 to TRBJ2-1, with TRBD2 matching 8 bases. CDR1 and CDR2 (germline): GTSNPN, SVGIG (reference sequence). This CDR3 has 14 residues. The trim removed 4 bases at V and 4 bases at J, leaving 6 bases unmatched. Here the CDR3 reads CAWTSGGAYNEQFF. The CDR3 nucleotides read TGTGCCTGGACGTCGGGGGGGGCTTACAATGAGCAGTTCTTC.

This clone has a handful of counts. The genes are TRBV10-3 and TRBJ2-3, with 9 bases aligning to TRBD1. The germline V gene has CDR1 ENHRY and CDR2 SYGVKD. Trimming at V came to 4 bases and at J to 3 bases, leaving 8 bases not matched to a gene. CDR3 length: 16 residues. This CDR3 is CAISGHRGPSTDTQYF. CDR3 bases: TGTGCCATCAGTGGGCACAGGGGGCCATCTACAGATACGCAGTATTTT.

The genes are TRBV2 and TRBJ1-2; TRBD1 matches at 7 bases. This CDR3 has 13 residues. V shed 8 bases, J shed 3 bases, and the junction held 6 bases outside the gene matches. Germline V gives CDR1 SNHLY, CDR2 FYNNEI. This CDR3 reads CASAYGQDYGYTF. The CDR3 coding sequence is TGTGCCAGCGCCTATGGACAGGACTATGGCTACACCTTC.

The chain combines TRBV4-2 with TRBJ2-7, with D maybe TRBD2 (5 bases). The germline V and J ends were trimmed by 2 bases and 9 bases, with 8 bases remaining between them. Germline loops: CDR1 LGHNA, CDR2 YNFKEQ. The CDR3 extends over 11 amino acids. CDR3 region: CASSQQEVQYF. The DNA for the CDR3 is TGTGCCAGCAGCCAACAGGAGGTGCAGTACTTC.

This clone was observed a handful of times. The chain employs TRBV28 and TRBJ1-4, with a tentative D call TRBD1 (6 bases). The CDR3 is made up of 14 amino acids. Germline V CDR1 and CDR2: MDHEN, SYDVKM. The germline V and J ends were trimmed by 4 bases and 7 bases, with 13 bases remaining between them. The CDR3 DNA follows: TGTGCCAGCAGTTCGCGGGGGGCCGGTGAAAAACTGTTTTTT. Protein sequence: CASSSRGAGEKLFF.

This clone was detected only a few times. V gene TRBV5-1 combines with J gene TRBJ2-5, with TRBD2 matching over 7 bases. Germline values: CDR1 SGHRS, CDR2 YFSETQ. V lost 7 bases, J lost 3 bases, and 6 bases stayed unmatched. The CDR3 contains 13 residues. CDR3 sequence: CASGEGGEETQYF. The DNA of the CDR3 is TGCGCCAGCGGTGAGGGAGGGGAAGAGACCCAGTACTTC. The whole variable domain, filled in from reference TRBV5-1 and TRBJ2-5, reads KAGVTQTPRYLIKTRGQQVTLSCSPISGHRSVSWYQQTPGQGLQFLFEYFSETQRNKGNFPGRFSGRQFSNSRSEMNVSTLELGDSALYLCASGEGGEETQYFGPGTRLLVL.

The V gene is TRBV2, the J gene TRBJ1-1; the match to TRBD1 covers 7 bases. CDR3 length: 14 residues. Germline CDR1 and CDR2: SNHLY and FYNNEI. The V segment lost 4 bases and the J segment 0 bases; nucleotides outside the gene matches: 2. The CDR3 nucleotides are TGTGCCAGCAGTGTAGGGGGCTTGAACACTGAAGCTTTCTTT. Translating gives CASSVGGLNTEAFF.

This clone has at least ten counts. V and J are TRBV7-9 and TRBJ1-1, with D uncertain. Germline lookup yields CDR1 SEHNR and CDR2 FQNEAQ (reference sequence). This CDR3 is built from 14 residues. V lost 4 bases to trimming and J lost 6 bases, with 15 bases between them. The CDR3 reads CASSYNRELAEAFF. CDR3 nucleotides: TGTGCCAGCAGCTACAATAGGGAGTTGGCTGAAGCTTTCTTT.

V usage is TRBV6-6 and J usage is TRBJ1-6; D gene uncertain. Per germline, CDR1 MNHNY and CDR2 SVGAGI (reference sequence). The V gene lost 6 bases and the J gene lost 2 bases, with 8 bases spanning the gap. The CDR3 length is 14 residues. The CDR3, as DNA: TGTGCCAGCAGCGCGGGTCCCTATAATTCACCCCTCCACTTT. It encodes CASSAGPYNSPLHF.

The sample holds a few counts of this clone. Here the CDR3 DNA reads TGTGCCAGCTCACCCGGACAGCCCCGGGAGACCCAGTACTTC. Residues: CASSPGQPRETQYF. The rearrangement uses TRBV18 and TRBJ2-5; possibly TRBD1 for D (6 bases). The CDR3 consists of 14 residues. V shed 3 bases and J shed 5 bases, with 13 bases lying between them. CDR1 is KGHSH, CDR2 LQKENI, per germline. Looking up the rest from reference TRBV18 and TRBJ2-5 gives the full variable domain: NAGVMQNPRHLVRRRGQEARLRCSPMKGHSHVYWYRQLPEEGLKFMVYLQKENIIDESGMPKERFSAEFPKEGPSILRIQQVVRGDSAAYFCASSPGQPRETQYFGPGTRLLVL.

This clone was seen a few times. The chain recombines TRBV11-3 with TRBJ1-1; 10 positions match TRBD1. This CDR3 has 14 residues. Per the germline V gene, CDR1 is SGHNT and CDR2 is YENEEA. With 5 bases clipped from V and 6 bases from J, the junction kept 6 bases outside the gene matches. CDR3 sequence reads: CASSTNGQGAEAFF. DNA of the CDR3: TGTGCCAGCAGCACCAACGGACAGGGGGCTGAAGCTTTCTTT.